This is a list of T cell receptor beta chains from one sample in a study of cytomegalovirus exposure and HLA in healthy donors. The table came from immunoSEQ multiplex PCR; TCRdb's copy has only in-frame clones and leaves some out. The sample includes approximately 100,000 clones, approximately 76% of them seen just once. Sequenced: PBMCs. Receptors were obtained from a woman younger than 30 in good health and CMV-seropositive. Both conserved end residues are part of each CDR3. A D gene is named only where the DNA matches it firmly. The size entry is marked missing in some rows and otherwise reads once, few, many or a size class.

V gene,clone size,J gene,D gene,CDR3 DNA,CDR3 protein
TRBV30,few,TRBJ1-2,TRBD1,TGTGCCTGGAGTGTAGAACAGGGGGTCGATGGCTACACCTTC,CAWSVEQGVDGYTF
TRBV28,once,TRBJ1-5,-,TGTGCCAGCAGTTTGTACAGGGACAATCAGCCCCAGCATTTT,CASSLYRDNQPQHF
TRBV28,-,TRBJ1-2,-,TGTGCCACAAGGGGGTATGGCTACACCTTC,CATRGYGYTF
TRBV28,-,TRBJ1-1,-,TGTGCCAGCAGTTTGGGGGGGTTGGGCACTGAAGCTTTCTTT,CASSLGGLGTEAFF
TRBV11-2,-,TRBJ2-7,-,TGTGCCAGCAGCCCTGACGGGGGGCCCATCGAGCAGTACTTC,CASSPDGGPIEQYF
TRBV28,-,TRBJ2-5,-,TGTGCCAGCAGTGCTGTTGGACTCGGAGGAGGGACCCAGTACTTC,CASSAVGLGGGTQYF
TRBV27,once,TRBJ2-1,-,TGTGCCAGCGGGAGGAACCATGAGCAGTTCTTC,CASGRNHEQFF
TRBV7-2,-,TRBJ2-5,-,TGTGCCAGCAGCTTAGATCCGCAAGAGACCCAGTACTTC,CASSLDPQETQYF
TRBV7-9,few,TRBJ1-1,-,TGTGCCAGCAGCACAAATTCAGCGTACACTGAAGCTTTCTTT,CASSTNSAYTEAFF
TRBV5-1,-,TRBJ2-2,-,TGCGCCAGTGACAGCAGAACCGGGGAGCTGTTTTTT,CASDSRTGELFF
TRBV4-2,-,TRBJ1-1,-,TGTGCCAGCAGCCAAGAAGAGGGATGGACTGAAGCTTTCTTT,CASSQEEGWTEAFF
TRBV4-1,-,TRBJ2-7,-,TGCGCCAGCAGCCAAGGAGGGGGCGAGCAGTACTTC,CASSQGGGEQYF
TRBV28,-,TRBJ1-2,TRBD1,TGTGCCAGCAGACTAGGAAGCGAGGGACAGGGGATCGGCTATGGCTACACCTTC,CASRLGSEGQGIGYGYTF
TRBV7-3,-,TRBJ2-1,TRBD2,TGTGCCAGCAGCCGAGCGGGGCATGAGCAGTTCTTC,CASSRAGHEQFF
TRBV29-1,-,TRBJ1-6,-,TGCAGCGTTGGGGGAAACAGGGCAAAGAATTCACCCCTCCACTTT,CSVGGNRAKNSPLHF
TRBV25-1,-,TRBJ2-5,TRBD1,TGTGCCAGCAGTGATCCGGGACAGGGGGCCGAGACCCAGTACTTC,CASSDPGQGAETQYF
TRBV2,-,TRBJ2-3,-,TGTGCCAGCAGTAAAGACTCCCCCACAGATACGCAGTATTTT,CASSKDSPTDTQYF
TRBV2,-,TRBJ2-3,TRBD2,TGTGCCAGCAGACGGGCTAGCGGGATTTTTACAGATACGCAGTATTTT,CASRRASGIFTDTQYF
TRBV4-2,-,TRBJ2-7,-,TGTGCCAGCAGCCAAGAGTCTAGCGTCAACTCCTACGAGCAGTACTTC,CASSQESSVNSYEQYF
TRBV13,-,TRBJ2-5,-,TGTGCCAGCAGCTTACGAGAGACCCAGTACTTC,CASSLRETQYF
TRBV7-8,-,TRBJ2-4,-,TGTGCCAGCAGCGGCCCCAGAAGATGGGGAGAAAACATTCAGTACTTC,CASSGPRRWGENIQYF
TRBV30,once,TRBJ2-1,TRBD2,TGTGCCTGGAGTGTACACGGGTCGGGGGGGAAAAAAAACAATGAGCAGTTCTTC,CAWSVHGSGGKKNNEQFF
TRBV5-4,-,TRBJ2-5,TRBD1,TGTGCCAGCAGCTTGGCCAAGGGGGCTGCTGGGGAGACCCAGTACTTC,CASSLAKGAAGETQYF
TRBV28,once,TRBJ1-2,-,TGTGCCAGCAGTACCGGGACAACTAACTATGGCTACACCTTC,CASSTGTTNYGYTF
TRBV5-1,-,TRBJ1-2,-,TGCGCCAGCAGCTTCGACACTGCTAACTATGGCTACACCTTC,CASSFDTANYGYTF